These T cell receptor beta chains were read from a single sample in a study of T cells in Graves' hyperthyroidism and ophthalmopathy. Each CDR3 protein gets one entry after TCRdb re-called the multiplex PCR reads with MiXCR. The sample holds around 270,000 distinct CDR3 sequences, approximately 18% seen once. Sequencing input: blood. The receptors originated from a man between 50 and 59 years old with Graves' ophthalmopathy. Each CDR3 is given with its conserved first and last residue. The order of the fields is J gene, V gene, clone size, D gene, CDR3 protein, CDR3 DNA. D genes are given only for firm matches. Rows may omit the clone size; those that give it use once, few, many or a size class.

j_call: TRBJ1-1
v_call: TRBV5-1
clone_size: many
d_call: .
cdr3_aa: CASSADRMNTEAFF
cdr3_nt: TGCGCCAGCAGCGCGGACAGAATGAACACTGAAGCTTTCTTT

j_call: TRBJ2-2
v_call: TRBV24-1
clone_size: .
d_call: .
cdr3_aa: CATTSSHTGELFF
cdr3_nt: TGTGCCACCACATCCAGCCACACCGGGGAGCTGTTTTTT

j_call: TRBJ1-1
v_call: TRBV28
clone_size: many
d_call: .
cdr3_aa: CASILGGTYTEAFF
cdr3_nt: TGTGCCAGCATCCTTGGCGGCACTTACACTGAAGCTTTCTTT

j_call: TRBJ1-1
v_call: TRBV18
clone_size: many
d_call: .
cdr3_aa: CASSNRPGNTEAFF
cdr3_nt: TGTGCCAGCTCCAATCGCCCTGGGAACACTGAAGCTTTCTTT

j_call: TRBJ2-3
v_call: TRBV2
clone_size: .
d_call: .
cdr3_aa: CASSERGGGTSTDTQYF
cdr3_nt: TGTGCCAGCAGTGAAAGAGGGGGGGGCACTAGCACAGATACGCAGTATTTT

j_call: TRBJ2-5
v_call: TRBV4-1
clone_size: .
d_call: .
cdr3_aa: CASSQDEGRQYF
cdr3_nt: TGCGCCAGCAGCCAAGATGAAGGTCGTCAGTACTTC

j_call: TRBJ1-1
v_call: TRBV27
clone_size: many
d_call: .
cdr3_aa: CASSLSGSAEAFF
cdr3_nt: TGTGCCAGCAGTTTATCGGGGAGCGCTGAAGCTTTCTTT

j_call: TRBJ1-1
v_call: TRBV4-1
clone_size: .
d_call: .
cdr3_aa: CASIAMNTEAFF
cdr3_nt: TGCGCCAGCATTGCCATGAACACTGAAGCTTTCTTT

j_call: TRBJ1-1
v_call: TRBV5-4
clone_size: .
d_call: .
cdr3_aa: CASSPSRSGAEAFF
cdr3_nt: TGTGCCAGCAGCCCATCCCGCTCTGGCGCTGAAGCTTTCTTT

j_call: TRBJ2-1
v_call: TRBV19
clone_size: .
d_call: TRBD1
cdr3_aa: CASSSGQGSSEQFF
cdr3_nt: TGTGCCAGTAGTTCGGGACAGGGGTCGAGTGAGCAGTTCTTC

j_call: TRBJ1-1
v_call: TRBV9
clone_size: many
d_call: .
cdr3_aa: CASSVGSEVSNTEAFF
cdr3_nt: TGTGCCAGCAGCGTAGGATCAGAGGTCTCGAACACTGAAGCTTTCTTT